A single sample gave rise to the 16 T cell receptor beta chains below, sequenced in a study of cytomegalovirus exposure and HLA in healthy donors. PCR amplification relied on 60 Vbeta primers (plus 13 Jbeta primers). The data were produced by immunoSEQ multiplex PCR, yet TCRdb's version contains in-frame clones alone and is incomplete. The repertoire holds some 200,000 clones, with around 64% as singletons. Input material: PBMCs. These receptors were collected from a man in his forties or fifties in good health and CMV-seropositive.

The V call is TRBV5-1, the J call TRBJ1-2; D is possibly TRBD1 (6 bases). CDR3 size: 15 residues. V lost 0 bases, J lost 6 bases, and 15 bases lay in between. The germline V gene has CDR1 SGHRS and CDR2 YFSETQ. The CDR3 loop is CASSLEGARGDGYTF. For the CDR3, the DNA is TGCGCCAGCAGCTTGGAAGGCGCCAGGGGCGATGGCTACACCTTC.

CDR3: CASSWEPDTQYF. The CDR3 coding sequence is TGTGCCAGCAGCTGGGAGCCAGATACGCAGTATTTT. This chain uses TRBV7-9 with TRBJ2-3, with D tentatively TRBD2 (5 bases). The CDR3 sequence is 12 residues long. Germline V gives CDR1 SEHNR, CDR2 FQNEAQ (reference sequence). Trimming left V 4 bases short and J 4 bases short, with 6 bases between.

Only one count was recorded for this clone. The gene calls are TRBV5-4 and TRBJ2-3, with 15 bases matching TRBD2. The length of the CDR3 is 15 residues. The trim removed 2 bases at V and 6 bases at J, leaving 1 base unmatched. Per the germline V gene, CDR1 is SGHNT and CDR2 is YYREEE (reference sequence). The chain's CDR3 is CASSFGLAGGDTQYF. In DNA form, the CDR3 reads TGTGCCAGCAGCTTTGGACTAGCGGGGGGGGATACGCAGTATTTT.

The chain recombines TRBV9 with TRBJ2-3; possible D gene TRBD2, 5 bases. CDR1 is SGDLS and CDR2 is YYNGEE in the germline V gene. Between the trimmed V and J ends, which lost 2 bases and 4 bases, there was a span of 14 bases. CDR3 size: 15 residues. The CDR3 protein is CASSVMDGVPDTQYF. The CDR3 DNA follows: TGTGCCAGCAGCGTTATGGACGGGGTGCCAGATACGCAGTATTTT. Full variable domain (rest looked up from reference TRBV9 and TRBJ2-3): DSGVTQTPKHLITATGQRVTLRCSPRSGDLSVYWYQQSLDQGLQFLIQYYNGEERAKGNILERFSAQQFPDLHSELNLSSLELGDSALYFCASSVMDGVPDTQYFGPGTRLTVL.

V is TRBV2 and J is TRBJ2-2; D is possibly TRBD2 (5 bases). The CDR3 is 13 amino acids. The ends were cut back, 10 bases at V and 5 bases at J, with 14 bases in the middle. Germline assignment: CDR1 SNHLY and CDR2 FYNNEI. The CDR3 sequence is CAIVAGLTGELFF. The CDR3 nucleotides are TGTGCCATCGTCGCGGGTCTGACCGGGGAGCTGTTTTTT. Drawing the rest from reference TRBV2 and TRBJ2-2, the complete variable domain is EPEVTQTPSHQVTQMGQEVILRCVPISNHLYFYWYRQILGQKVEFLVSFYNNEISEKSEIFDDQFSVERPDGSNFTLKIRSTKLEDSAMYFCAIVAGLTGELFFGEGSRLTVL.

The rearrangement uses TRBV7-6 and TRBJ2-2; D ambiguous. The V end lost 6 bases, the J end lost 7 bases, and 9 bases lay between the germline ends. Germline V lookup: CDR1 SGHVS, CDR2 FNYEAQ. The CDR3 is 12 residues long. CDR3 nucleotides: TGTGCCAGCAGTTCAAGCCACGGGGAGCTGTTTTTT. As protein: CASSSSHGELFF.

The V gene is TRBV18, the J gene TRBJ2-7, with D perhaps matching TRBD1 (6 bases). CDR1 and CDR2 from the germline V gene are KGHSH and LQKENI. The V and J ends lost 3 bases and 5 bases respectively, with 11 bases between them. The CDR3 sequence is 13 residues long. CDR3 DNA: TGTGCCAGCTCACCCGGGACAACCGACGAGCAGTACTTC. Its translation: CASSPGTTDEQYF.

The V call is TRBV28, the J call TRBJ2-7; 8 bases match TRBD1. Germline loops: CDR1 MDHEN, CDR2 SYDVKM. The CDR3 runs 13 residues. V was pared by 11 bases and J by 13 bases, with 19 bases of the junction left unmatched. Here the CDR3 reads CAAYGARDRRVYF. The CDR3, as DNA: TGTGCCGCCTATGGGGCCCGGGACAGGAGGGTTTACTTC. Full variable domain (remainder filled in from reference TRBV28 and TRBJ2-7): DVKVTQSSRYLVKRTGEKVFLECVQDMDHENMFWYRQDPGLGLRLIYFSYDVKMKEKGDIPEGYSVSREKKERFSLILESASTNQTSMYLCAAYGARDRRVYFGPGTRLTVT.

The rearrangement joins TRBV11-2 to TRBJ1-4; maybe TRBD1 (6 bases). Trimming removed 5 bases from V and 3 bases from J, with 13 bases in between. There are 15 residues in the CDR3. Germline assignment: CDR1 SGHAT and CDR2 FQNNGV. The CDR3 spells CASSPDGTPNEKLFF. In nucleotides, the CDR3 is TGTGCCAGCAGCCCCGACGGGACACCTAATGAAAAACTGTTTTTT.

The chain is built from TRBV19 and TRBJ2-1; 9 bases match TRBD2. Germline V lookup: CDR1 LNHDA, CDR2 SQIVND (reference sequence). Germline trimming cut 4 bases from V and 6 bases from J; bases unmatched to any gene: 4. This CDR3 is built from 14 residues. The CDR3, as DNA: TGTGCCAGTAGTAGACTAGCGGTTCGCAATGAGCAGTTCTTC. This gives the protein CASSRLAVRNEQFF.

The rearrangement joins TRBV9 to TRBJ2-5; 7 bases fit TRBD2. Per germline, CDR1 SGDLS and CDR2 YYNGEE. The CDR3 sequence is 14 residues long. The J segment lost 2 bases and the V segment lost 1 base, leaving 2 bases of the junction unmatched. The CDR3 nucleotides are TGTGCCAGCAGCGTAAGCGGGATACAAGAGACCCAGTACTTC. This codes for CASSVSGIQETQYF. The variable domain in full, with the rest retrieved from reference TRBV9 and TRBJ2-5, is DSGVTQTPKHLITATGQRVTLRCSPRSGDLSVYWYQQSLDQGLQFLIQYYNGEERAKGNILERFSAQQFPDLHSELNLSSLELGDSALYFCASSVSGIQETQYFGPGTRLLVL.

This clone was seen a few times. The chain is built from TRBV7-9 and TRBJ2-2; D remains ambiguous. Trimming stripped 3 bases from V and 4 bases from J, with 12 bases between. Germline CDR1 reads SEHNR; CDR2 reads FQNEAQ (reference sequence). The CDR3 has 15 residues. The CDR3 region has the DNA TGTGCCAGCAGCTTCTACACCCCGGGCACCGGGGAGCTGTTTTTT. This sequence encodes CASSFYTPGTGELFF. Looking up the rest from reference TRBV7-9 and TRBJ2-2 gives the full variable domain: DTGVSQNPRHKITKRGQNVTFRCDPISEHNRLYWYRQTLGQGPEFLTYFQNEAQLEKSRLLSDRFSAERPKGSFSTLEIQRTEQGDSAMYLCASSFYTPGTGELFFGEGSRLTVL.

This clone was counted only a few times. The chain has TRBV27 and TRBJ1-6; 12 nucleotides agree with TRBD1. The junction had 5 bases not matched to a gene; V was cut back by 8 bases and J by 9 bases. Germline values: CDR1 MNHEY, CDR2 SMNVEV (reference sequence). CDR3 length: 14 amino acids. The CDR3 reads CASRGTGGVSPLHF. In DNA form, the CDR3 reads TGTGCCAGCCGCGGGACAGGGGGCGTTTCACCCCTCCACTTT.

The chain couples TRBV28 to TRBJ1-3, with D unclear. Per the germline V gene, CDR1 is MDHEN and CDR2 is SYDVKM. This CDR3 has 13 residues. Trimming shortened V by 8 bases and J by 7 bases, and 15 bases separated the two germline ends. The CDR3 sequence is CASRRKGANTIYF. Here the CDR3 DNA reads TGTGCCAGCCGACGAAAGGGAGCGAACACCATATATTTT.

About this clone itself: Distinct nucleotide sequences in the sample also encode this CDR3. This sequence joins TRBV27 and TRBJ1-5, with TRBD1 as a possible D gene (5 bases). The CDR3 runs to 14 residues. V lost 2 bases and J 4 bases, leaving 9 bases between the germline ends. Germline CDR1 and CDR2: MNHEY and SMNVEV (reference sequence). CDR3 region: CASSLRAGNQPQHF. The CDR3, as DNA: TGTGCCAGCAGTTTACGGGCAGGGAATCAGCCCCAGCATTTT.

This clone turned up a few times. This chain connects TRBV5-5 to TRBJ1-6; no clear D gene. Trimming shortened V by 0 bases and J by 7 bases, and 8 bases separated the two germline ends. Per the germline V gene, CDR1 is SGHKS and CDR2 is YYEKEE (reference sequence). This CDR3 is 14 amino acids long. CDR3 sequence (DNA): TGTGCCAGCAGCTTGGCACCGGGAAATTCACCCCTCCACTTT. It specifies CASSLAPGNSPLHF. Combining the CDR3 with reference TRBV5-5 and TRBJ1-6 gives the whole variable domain DAGVTQSPTHLIKTRGQQVTLRCSPISGHKSVSWYQQVLGQGPQFIFQYYEKEERGRGNFPDRFSARQFPNYSSELNVNALLLGDSALYLCASSLAPGNSPLHFGNGTRLTVT.